This T cell receptor beta chain was retrieved from a study of shared clonotypes between healthy human individuals. Overall study: The cohort comprised two women and a few men. Their ages spanned 18 to 49 years.

Study findings and constraints: Lower generation probabilities were found for non-shared clonotypes than for those shared by all four donors. Among donors, sharing of clonotypes was expected to be affected by sequencing depth.

The donors were all Caucasian adults (living in Nashville, Tennessee). In regard to this clone: Its antigen is not known.

Deletions cut 1 base from V and 0 bases from J, with 4 bases between. This CDR3 contains 13 residues. Germline V lookup: CDR1 SGHVS, CDR2 FNYEAQ. The data were produced by immunoSEQ multiplex PCR, yet TCRdb's version contains in-frame clones alone and is incomplete. The data show a few hundred thousand clones, roughly 96% seen once. This TCR was sampled from a man younger than 45 in good health. Material for sequencing was memory CD8+ T cells sorted from blood. Regarding subset: CD45RO+ cells pooled with CCR7-negative TemRA cells. The chain employs TRBV7-6 and TRBJ2-7, with D hard to call. The CDR3 sequence: CASSLDSSYEQYF. The CDR3 DNA reads TGTGCCAGCAGCTTAGACAGCTCCTACGAGCAGTACTTC.